This T cell receptor (beta chain) was sequenced in a study of CD8+ T cells in alopecia areata. Findings of the study overall: The study also sequences resident alphabeta T cells of normal skin in scalp samples. Scalp and blood retained many expanded lesional clones during tofacitinib.

Concerning this clone itself: What it binds is not known. Germline is not matched at one junction end, which may reflect a read error. Other DNA sequences from this sample encode an identical CDR3 as well.

Germline V gene sequence: CDR1 SQVTM, CDR2 ANQGSEA. The CDR3 has 15 amino acids. Regarding treatment: oral pan-JAK inhibitor, 5-10 mg twice daily. From alopecia areata patients, lesional scalp punch biopsies and peripheral blood were collected. RNA was extracted and reverse transcribed into cDNA as the sequencing template. Assay: immunoSEQ multiplex PCR; the TCRdb copy retains only in-frame clones and omits some. The data contain roughly 210,000 clones, around two fifths of them singletons. The clonotype comes from a human donor with alopecia areata. The sequencing used CD4+ T cells sorted from blood, collected between weeks 36 and 40, from a patient treated with tofacitinib. The chain joins TRBV29-1 to TRBJ2-7; D call uncertain. The CDR3: CSVPGSWGRGNEQYF. The CDR3 DNA reads TGCAGCGTGCCCGGCTCGTGGGGTCGCGGCAACGAACAGTACTTC.